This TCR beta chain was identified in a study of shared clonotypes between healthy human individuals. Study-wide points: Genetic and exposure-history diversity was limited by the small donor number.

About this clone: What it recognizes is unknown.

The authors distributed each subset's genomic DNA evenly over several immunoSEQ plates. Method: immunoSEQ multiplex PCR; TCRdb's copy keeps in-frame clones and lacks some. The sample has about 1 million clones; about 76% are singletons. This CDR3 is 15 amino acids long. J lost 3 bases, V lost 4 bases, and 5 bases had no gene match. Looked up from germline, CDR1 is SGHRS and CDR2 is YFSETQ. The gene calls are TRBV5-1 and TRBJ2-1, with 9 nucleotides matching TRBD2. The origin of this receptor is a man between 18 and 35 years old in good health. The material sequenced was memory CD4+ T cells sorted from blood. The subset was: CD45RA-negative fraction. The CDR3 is CASSVDSGGYNEQFF. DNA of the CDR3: TGCGCCAGCAGCGTCGATAGCGGGGGCTACAATGAGCAGTTCTTC.